The 5 T cell receptor beta chains presented below share a single source sample, sequenced in a study of technical replicates of blood from several donors (dated by TCRdb to the late 2010s). Libraries were constructed by the immunoSEQ multiplex PCR assay. TCRdb obtained this table from immuneACCESS and retained in-frame rearrangements with V and J assigned. These tables miss some clones; where compared with another copy, unresolved V genes account for less than half of the shortfall, and the remainder is unexplained. This sample holds just over 95,000 clones; roughly 94% were observed only once. About 0.35% of the sample belongs to the ten largest clones. Source material: T cells isolated from PBMCs. The source is a human donor in good health.

The V and J genes are TRBV5-1 and TRBJ2-7; maybe TRBD2 (6 bases). Germline V lookup: CDR1 SGHRS, CDR2 YFSETQ. V lost 0 bases and J 3 bases, leaving 16 bases between the germline ends. There are 16 residues in the CDR3. CDR3 coding DNA: TGCGCCAGCAGCTTGGGTCCTAGCGTTGAAAACTACGAGCAGTACTTC. Amino acid sequence: CASSLGPSVENYEQYF. Variable domain in full (rest from reference TRBV5-1 and TRBJ2-7): KAGVTQTPRYLIKTRGQQVTLSCSPISGHRSVSWYQQTPGQGLQFLFEYFSETQRNKGNFPGRFSGRQFSNSRSEMNVSTLELGDSALYLCASSLGPSVENYEQYFGPGTRLTVT.

This clone appeared once. This CDR3 reads CASSLGWASGYEQYF. Here the CDR3 DNA reads TGTGCCAGCAGCTTAGGATGGGCTAGCGGCTACGAGCAGTACTTC. The chain combines TRBV7-2 with TRBJ2-7; 7 nucleotides line up with TRBD2. The CDR3 is made up of 15 amino acids. Germline V gene data show CDR1 as SGHTA and CDR2 as FQGNSA. Germline trimming cut 1 base from V and 3 bases from J; bases unmatched to any gene: 6.

This clone has just one count. The chain uses TRBV19 and TRBJ1-5; no firm D call. V lost 2 bases to trimming and J lost 0 bases, with 11 bases between them. This CDR3 is built from 16 residues. Germline lookup yields CDR1 LNHDA and CDR2 SQIVND (reference sequence). CDR3 loop: CASSIHYGNSNQPQHF. The CDR3 DNA follows: TGTGCCAGTAGTATACATTACGGGAATAGCAATCAGCCCCAGCATTTT.

V gene TRBV6-1 combines with J gene TRBJ1-5; D ambiguous. Trimming shortened V by 4 bases and J by 0 bases, and 13 bases separated the two germline ends. The germline gives CDR1 MNHNS, CDR2 SASEGT. The CDR3 has 16 residues. The CDR3 region is CASSAFHSYSNQPQHF. The DNA for the CDR3 is TGTGCCAGCAGTGCCTTTCACAGTTATAGCAATCAGCCCCAGCATTTT.

Only a few counts were recorded for this clone. The chain recombines TRBV9 with TRBJ1-2; 9 bases line up with TRBD1. This CDR3 spans 14 amino acids. Germline CDR1 reads SGDLS; CDR2 reads YYNGEE. Trimming took 4 bases from V and 3 from J; bases not matched to a gene: 4. The DNA for the CDR3 is TGTGCCAGCAGCCCTGGGACAGGGTACTATGGCTACACCTTC. Translating it yields CASSPGTGYYGYTF.